A selection of T cell receptor beta chains follows, all from one sample in a study of CD8 T cells in Susac syndrome. TCRdb re-called the immunoSEQ multiplex PCR reads with MiXCR, one entry per CDR3 protein. In the table there are about 430,000 distinct CDR3 sequences, about 85% of which are singletons. Sequences were obtained from CD8+ T cells from PBMCs. The receptors come from a human donor with multiple sclerosis. The CDR3 runs from the conserved cysteine through the conserved F or W. Each record gives: D gene, V gene, clone size, J gene, CDR3 DNA, CDR3 protein. A D gene is named only where the DNA matches it firmly. Where a row states a size, it is once, few, many or the class of an expanded clone; other rows omit it.

TRBD2,TRBV12-3/TRBV12-4,NA,TRBJ2-1,TGTGCCAGCATTCCGGAGCGGGAGATTTGGTACAATGAGCAGTTCTTC,CASIPEREIWYNEQFF
TRBD1,TRBV5-1,NA,TRBJ2-7,TGCGCCAGCAGCTTGTCGCCCGGGACAGGATCCTACGAGCAGTACTTC,CASSLSPGTGSYEQYF
NA,TRBV9,NA,TRBJ2-5,TGTGCCAGCAGCGTAGGGGGAGTCCAAGAGACCCAGTACTTC,CASSVGGVQETQYF
NA,TRBV27,NA,TRBJ1-3,TGTGCCAGCAGTTTGTACCAGGGGCCTGGAAACACCATATATTTT,CASSLYQGPGNTIYF
NA,TRBV11-2,NA,TRBJ1-3,TGTGCCAGCAGCTTAGTCGGGGGGCCGGGAAACACCATATATTTT,CASSLVGGPGNTIYF
NA,TRBV6-5,NA,TRBJ1-2,TGTGCCAGCAGTCCCACCTTAGAAGGCTACACCTTC,CASSPTLEGYTF
TRBD1,TRBV12-5,once,TRBJ1-1,TGTGCTAGTGAAACAGGGGAACTGAACACTGAAGCTTTCTTT,CASETGELNTEAFF
TRBD1,TRBV10-3,NA,TRBJ2-7,TGTGCCATCAGTGGGGACAGGGGCTACGAGCAGTACTTC,CAISGDRGYEQYF
NA,TRBV29-1,NA,TRBJ1-1,TGCAGCGTTGAAGGGTGGAATGAGGGGAACACTGAAGCTTTCTTT,CSVEGWNEGNTEAFF
NA,TRBV6-5,NA,TRBJ2-7,TGTGCCAGCAGCTCCGTCGCCTACGAGCAGTACTTC,CASSSVAYEQYF
NA,TRBV12-3/TRBV12-4,NA,TRBJ2-4,TGTGCCAGCAGTTTCTTTGGGGAGGAAAACATTCAGTACTTC,CASSFFGEENIQYF
TRBD1,TRBV7-9,NA,TRBJ2-1,TGTGCCAGCAGCCACCCCTACAGGGGTGCAAATGAGCAGTTCTTC,CASSHPYRGANEQFF
NA,TRBV4-1,NA,TRBJ2-2,TGCGCCAGCAGCCCCCAGGAGGACACCGGGGAGCTGTTTTTT,CASSPQEDTGELFF
TRBD1,TRBV11-1,NA,TRBJ1-1,TGTGCCAGCGTTCGACAGGGGGCAGAAGGGACTGAAGCTTTCTTT,CASVRQGAEGTEAFF
NA,TRBV5-6,NA,TRBJ2-1,TGTGCCAGCAGCTTGGTAGGACAGAGTGCCTACAATGAGCAGTTCTTC,CASSLVGQSAYNEQFF
TRBD1,TRBV4-1,NA,TRBJ1-1,TGCGCCAGCAGCCGATTCCCGGGACAGGGGACCGCCGAAGCTTTCTTT,CASSRFPGQGTAEAFF
TRBD2,TRBV29-1,NA,TRBJ2-7,TGCAGCGCCGAGACTAGCGAAACCTACGAGCAGTACTTC,CSAETSETYEQYF
NA,TRBV3-1,NA,TRBJ2-7,TGTGCCAGCAGCCAAGATCTAGCGAACTCCTACGAGCAGTACTTC,CASSQDLANSYEQYF
NA,TRBV15,NA,TRBJ2-7,TGTGCCACCAGCAGAGGGTTTCAGCTGGAAGAGCAGTACTTC,CATSRGFQLEEQYF
NA,TRBV12-3/TRBV12-4,NA,TRBJ1-1,TGTGCCAGCAGTTGGGGGGAAAGGAACACTGAAGCTTTCTTT,CASSWGERNTEAFF
TRBD2,TRBV30,NA,TRBJ2-1,TGTGCCTGGAGCCTTGGCGGGGGGCAACGTGGGAATGAGCAGTTCTTC,CAWSLGGGQRGNEQFF
TRBD2,TRBV6-2/TRBV6-3,NA,TRBJ2-3,TGTGCCAGCGGGACTAGCGGGAGCGCAGATACGCAGTATTTT,CASGTSGSADTQYF
NA,TRBV7-9,NA,TRBJ2-1,TGTGCCAGCAGCTCCGGACAAGGAGGTACCCGAACGAACAATGAGCAGTTCTTC,CASSSGQGGTRTNNEQFF
TRBD1,TRBV19,once,TRBJ1-1,TGTGCCAGTAGTACCTCGACAGGGGTGGAAGCTTTCTTT,CASSTSTGVEAFF
NA,TRBV10-2,NA,TRBJ1-1,TGCGCCAGCAGTGGGGGACACACTGAAGCTTTCTTT,CASSGGHTEAFF
NA,TRBV27,NA,TRBJ2-1,TGTGCCAGCAGTTCGCCCGGGGGATTGGGGCAGTTCTTC,CASSSPGGLGQFF
NA,TRBV5-7,NA,TRBJ2-2,TGTGCCAGCAGATTACTTCCGGGCCTAAAAAACACCGGGGAGCTGTTTTTT,CASRLLPGLKNTGELFF
TRBD1,TRBV20-1,NA,TRBJ2-2,TGCAGTGCGAGGAGCAGGGGGTCCGGGGAGCTGTTTTTT,CSARSRGSGELFF
TRBD1,TRBV7-6,once,TRBJ1-1,TGTGCCAGCAGCTTAGGCCCAGGGGGAGGCTCGGACACTGAAGCTTTCTTT,CASSLGPGGGSDTEAFF
NA,TRBV20-1,NA,TRBJ1-5,TGCAGTGCTAGAGAAGTCAGTTATAGCAATCAGCCCCAGCATTTT,CSAREVSYSNQPQHF
NA,TRBV6-1,few,TRBJ1-2,TGTGCCAGCAGGCCTAACAGGGAAGGGTATGGCTACACCTTC,CASRPNREGYGYTF
NA,TRBV14,NA,TRBJ2-1,TGTGCCAGCACCTCGAGTGGGGTAGGCGAGCAGTTCTTC,CASTSSGVGEQFF
TRBD1,TRBV19,once,TRBJ2-1,TGTGCCAGTAGTATCGCACAGGGGGCCCTCTATGAGCAGTTCTTC,CASSIAQGALYEQFF
TRBD1,TRBV28,NA,TRBJ1-1,TGTGCCAGCAGTCCCCGACAGGGAGAGGACACTGAAGCTTTCTTT,CASSPRQGEDTEAFF
NA,TRBV10-1,NA,TRBJ2-2,TGCGCCAGCAGTGGCCAGGGAGAGCGCACCGGGGAGCTGTTTTTT,CASSGQGERTGELFF
TRBD1,TRBV27,NA,TRBJ2-7,TGTGCCAGCAGTTTATCCGGACAGGGGGGGCACTACGAGCAGTACTTC,CASSLSGQGGHYEQYF
NA,TRBV18,NA,TRBJ2-7,TGTGCCAGCTCACCACCAGACTACTACGAGCAGTACTTC,CASSPPDYYEQYF
NA,TRBV27,NA,TRBJ2-1,TGTGCCAGCAGTTTATGGGCCGGGGGAAACCTCAATGAGCAGTTCTTC,CASSLWAGGNLNEQFF
NA,TRBV19,NA,TRBJ1-1,TGTGCCAGTAGTCTCGTCGCTGGGGATCTGAACACTGAAGCTTTCTTT,CASSLVAGDLNTEAFF
NA,TRBV4-1,NA,TRBJ2-5,TGCGCCAGCAGCCCCTTCACCAGGGGTCCTGAGACCCAGTACTTC,CASSPFTRGPETQYF
NA,TRBV28,NA,TRBJ2-1,TGTGCCAGCAGAACCTCCCTCGTCGAGTTCTTC,CASRTSLVEFF
NA,TRBV28,NA,TRBJ2-7,TGTGCCAGCAGTTTCGGTCTCGACGAGCAGTACTTC,CASSFGLDEQYF
NA,TRBV11-1,NA,TRBJ2-2,TGTGCCAGCAGCCCCTTCGATACCGGGGAGCTGTTTTTT,CASSPFDTGELFF
NA,TRBV7-9,NA,TRBJ2-7,TGTGCCAGCAGCCCAGGTCCTGAGCTTTTCTCCTACGAGCAGTACTTC,CASSPGPELFSYEQYF
NA,TRBV7-9,NA,TRBJ2-1,TGTGCCAGCAGCTCCATAGCGTTGAGCTCCTACAATGAGCAGTTCTTC,CASSSIALSSYNEQFF
TRBD1,TRBV10-3,NA,TRBJ2-7,TGTGCCATCGGGACAGGGGCTTACGAGCAGTACTTC,CAIGTGAYEQYF
NA,TRBV4-1,NA,TRBJ1-4,TGCGCCAGCAGGGCGCAAACTAATGAAAAACTGTTTTTT,CASRAQTNEKLFF
TRBD1,TRBV6-5,NA,TRBJ2-1,TGTGCCAGCAGCTGGACAGGGAATAACAATGAGCAGTTCTTC,CASSWTGNNNEQFF
NA,TRBV20-1,NA,TRBJ1-1,TGCAGTGCTAGTTTAGGCCAGCAGAACACTGAAGCTTTCTTT,CSASLGQQNTEAFF
NA,TRBV30,NA,TRBJ1-2,TGTGCCTGGAGTGGACTGAATCATGGCTACACCTTC,CAWSGLNHGYTF
TRBD1,TRBV20-1,NA,TRBJ2-1,TGCAGTGTGTACGGACAGGGAAAGAAAAATGAGCAGTTCTTC,CSVYGQGKKNEQFF
NA,TRBV10-3,NA,TRBJ2-7,TGTGCCATCAGTGAAGGGTACGAGCAGTACTTC,CAISEGYEQYF
TRBD2,TRBV20-1,once,TRBJ2-5,TGCAGTGCTAGAGAATCGGGAGGGGGATGGCAAGAGACCCAGTACTTC,CSARESGGGWQETQYF
NA,TRBV9,few,TRBJ2-3,TGTGCCAGCAGCGGACGTGGGGGAGTGGCAGATACGCAGTATTTT,CASSGRGGVADTQYF